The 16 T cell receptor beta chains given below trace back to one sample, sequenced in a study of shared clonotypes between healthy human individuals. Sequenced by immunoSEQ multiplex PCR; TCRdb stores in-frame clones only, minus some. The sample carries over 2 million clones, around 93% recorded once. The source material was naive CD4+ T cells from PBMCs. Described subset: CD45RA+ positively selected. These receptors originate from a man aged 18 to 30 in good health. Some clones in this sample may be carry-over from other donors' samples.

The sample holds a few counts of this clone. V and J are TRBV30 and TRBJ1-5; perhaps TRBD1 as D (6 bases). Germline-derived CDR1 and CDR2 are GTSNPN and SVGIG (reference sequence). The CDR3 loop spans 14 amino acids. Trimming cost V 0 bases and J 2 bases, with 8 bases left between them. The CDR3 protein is CAWSVAGGNQPQHF. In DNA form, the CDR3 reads TGTGCCTGGAGTGTAGCAGGGGGCAATCAGCCCCAGCATTTT.

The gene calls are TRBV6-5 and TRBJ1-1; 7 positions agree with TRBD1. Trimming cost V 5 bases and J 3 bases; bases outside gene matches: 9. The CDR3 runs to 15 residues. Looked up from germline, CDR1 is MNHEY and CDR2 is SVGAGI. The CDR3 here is CASSKMLDRDTEAFF. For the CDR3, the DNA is TGTGCCAGCAGTAAGATGCTAGACAGGGACACTGAAGCTTTCTTT.

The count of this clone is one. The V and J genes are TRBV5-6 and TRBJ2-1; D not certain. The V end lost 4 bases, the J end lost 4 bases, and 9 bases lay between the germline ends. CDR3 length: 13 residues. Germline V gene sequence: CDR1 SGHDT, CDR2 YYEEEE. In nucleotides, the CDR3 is TGTGCCAGCAGCAGGACCTGGTACAATGAGCAGTTCTTC. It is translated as CASSRTWYNEQFF.

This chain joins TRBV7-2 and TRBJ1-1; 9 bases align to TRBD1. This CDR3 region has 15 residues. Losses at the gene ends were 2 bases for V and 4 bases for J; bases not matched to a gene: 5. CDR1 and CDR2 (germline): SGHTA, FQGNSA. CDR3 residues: CASSLIGQGFTEAFF. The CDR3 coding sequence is TGTGCCAGCAGCTTAATCGGACAGGGGTTCACTGAAGCTTTCTTT. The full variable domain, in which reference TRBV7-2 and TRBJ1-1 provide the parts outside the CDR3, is GAGVSQSPSNKVTEKGKDVELRCDPISGHTALYWYRQSLGQGLEFLIYFQGNSAPDKSGLPSDRFSAERTGGSVSTLTIQRTQQEDSAVYLCASSLIGQGFTEAFFGQGTRLTVV.

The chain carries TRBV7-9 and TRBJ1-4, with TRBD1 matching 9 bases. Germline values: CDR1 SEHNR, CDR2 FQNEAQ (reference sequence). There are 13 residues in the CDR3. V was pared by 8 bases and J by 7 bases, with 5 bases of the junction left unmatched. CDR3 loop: CASSGTGREKLFF. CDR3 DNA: TGTGCCAGCTCCGGGACAGGGCGTGAAAAACTGTTTTTT. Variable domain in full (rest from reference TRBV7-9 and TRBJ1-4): DTGVSQNPRHKITKRGQNVTFRCDPISEHNRLYWYRQTLGQGPEFLTYFQNEAQLEKSRLLSDRFSAERPKGSFSTLEIQRTEQGDSAMYLCASSGTGREKLFFGSGTQLSVL.

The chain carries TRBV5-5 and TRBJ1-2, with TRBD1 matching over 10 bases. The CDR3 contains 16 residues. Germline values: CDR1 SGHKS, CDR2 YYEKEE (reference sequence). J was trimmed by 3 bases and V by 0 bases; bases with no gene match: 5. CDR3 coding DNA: TGTGCCAGCAGCTTGGCCCCAGGGACAGGGGACTATGGCTACACCTTC. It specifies CASSLAPGTGDYGYTF.

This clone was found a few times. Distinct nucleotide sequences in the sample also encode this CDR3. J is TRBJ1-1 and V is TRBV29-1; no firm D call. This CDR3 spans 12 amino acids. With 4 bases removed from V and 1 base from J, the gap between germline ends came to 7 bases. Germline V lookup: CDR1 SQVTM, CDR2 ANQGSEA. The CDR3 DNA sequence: TGCAGCGTTGCCGCAGGGAACACTGAAGCTTTCTTT. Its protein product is CSVAAGNTEAFF.

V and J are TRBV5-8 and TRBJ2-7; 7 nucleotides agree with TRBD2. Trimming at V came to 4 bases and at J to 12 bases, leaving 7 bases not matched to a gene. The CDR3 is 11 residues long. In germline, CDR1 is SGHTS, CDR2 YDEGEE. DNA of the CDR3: TGTGCCAGCAGCACCGGGGACTATGGGTACTTC. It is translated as CASSTGDYGYF.

The CDR3 protein is CASSLSSAVQETQYF. CDR3 nucleotides: TGTGCCAGCAGCTTGTCGTCAGCCGTACAAGAGACCCAGTACTTC. The chain employs TRBV5-4 and TRBJ2-5; D call uncertain. Germline CDR1 and CDR2: SGHNT and YYREEE (reference sequence). CDR3 length equals 15 residues. V was trimmed by 1 base and J by 2 bases, leaving 12 bases between them. The full variable domain, its missing parts supplied by reference TRBV5-4 and TRBJ2-5, is ETGVTQSPTHLIKTRGQQVTLRCSSQSGHNTVSWYQQALGQGPQFIFQYYREEENGRGNFPPRFSGLQFPNYSSELNVNALELDDSALYLCASSLSSAVQETQYFGPGTRLLVL.

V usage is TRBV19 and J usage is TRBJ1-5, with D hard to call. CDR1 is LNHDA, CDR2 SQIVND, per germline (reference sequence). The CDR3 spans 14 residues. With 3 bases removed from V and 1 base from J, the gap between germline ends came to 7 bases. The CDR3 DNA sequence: TGTGCCAGTAGTATTTTCGACAGCAATCAGCCCCAGCATTTT. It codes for CASSIFDSNQPQHF. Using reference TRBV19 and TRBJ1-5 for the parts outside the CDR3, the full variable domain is DGGITQSPKYLFRKEGQNVTLSCEQNLNHDAMYWYRQDPGQGLRLIYYSQIVNDFQKGDIAEGYSVSREKKESFPLTVTSAQKNPTAFYLCASSIFDSNQPQHFGDGTRLSIL.

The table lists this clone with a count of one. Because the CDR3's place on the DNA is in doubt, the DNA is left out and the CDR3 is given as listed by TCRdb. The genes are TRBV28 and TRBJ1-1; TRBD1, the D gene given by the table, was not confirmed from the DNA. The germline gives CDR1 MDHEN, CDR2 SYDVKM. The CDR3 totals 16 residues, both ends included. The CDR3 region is CASSFLAGASNTEAFF.

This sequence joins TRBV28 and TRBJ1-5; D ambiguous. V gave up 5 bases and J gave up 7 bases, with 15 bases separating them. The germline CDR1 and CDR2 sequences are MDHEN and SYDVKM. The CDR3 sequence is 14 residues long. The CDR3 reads CASSTPSSGQPQHF. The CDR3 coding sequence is TGTGCCAGCAGTACCCCGAGTAGTGGGCAGCCCCAGCATTTT.

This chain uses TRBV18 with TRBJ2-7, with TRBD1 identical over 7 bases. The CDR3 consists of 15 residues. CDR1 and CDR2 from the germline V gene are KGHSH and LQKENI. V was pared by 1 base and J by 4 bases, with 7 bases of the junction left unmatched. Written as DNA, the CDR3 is TGTGCCAGCTCACCACTCAACGGCAGGGGGTACGAGCAGTACTTC. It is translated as CASSPLNGRGYEQYF.

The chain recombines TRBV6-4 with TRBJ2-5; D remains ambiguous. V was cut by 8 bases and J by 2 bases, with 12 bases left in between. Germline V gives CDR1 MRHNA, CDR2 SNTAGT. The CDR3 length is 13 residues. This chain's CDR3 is CASSRNPQETQYF. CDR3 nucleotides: TGTGCCAGCTCCCGGAATCCGCAAGAGACCCAGTACTTC.

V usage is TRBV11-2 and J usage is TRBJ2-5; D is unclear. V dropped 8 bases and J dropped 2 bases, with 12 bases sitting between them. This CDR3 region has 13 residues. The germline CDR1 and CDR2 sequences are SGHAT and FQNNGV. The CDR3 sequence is CASEHRGQETQYF. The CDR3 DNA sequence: TGTGCCAGCGAACACCGAGGACAAGAGACCCAGTACTTC. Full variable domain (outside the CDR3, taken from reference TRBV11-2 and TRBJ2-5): EAGVAQSPRYKIIEKRQSVAFWCNPISGHATLYWYQQILGQGPKLLIQFQNNGVVDDSQLPKDRFSAERLKGVDSTLKIQPAKLEDSAVYLCASEHRGQETQYFGPGTRLLVL.

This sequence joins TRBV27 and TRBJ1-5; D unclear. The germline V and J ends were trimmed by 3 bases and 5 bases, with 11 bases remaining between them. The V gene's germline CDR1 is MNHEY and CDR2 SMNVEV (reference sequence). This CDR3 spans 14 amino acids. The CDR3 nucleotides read TGTGCCAGCAGTTTTTTGCCAGACGATCAGCCCCAGCATTTT. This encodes CASSFLPDDQPQHF.